The TCR beta chain described here comes from a study of cytomegalovirus exposure and HLA in healthy donors. Study outcomes and limitations: Specific recognition of CMV antigens was confirmed in vitro for a few chains (all CMV-associated). Altogether, 150 to 200 TCR beta chains were recorded as cytomegalovirus-associated.

The CDR3 contains 14 residues. Germline-derived CDR1 and CDR2 are SGHNT and YYREEE (reference sequence). Trimming removed 3 bases at V and 8 bases at J, with 17 bases between. The primer mix had 60 Vbeta and 13 Jbeta primers. Here immunoSEQ multiplex PCR was the method, and the copy in TCRdb shows in-frame clones only, minus some. The sample carries around 110,000 clones, around three quarters recorded once. Comments on this clone: Its antigen is currently unknown.

Sequenced: PBMCs. V is TRBV5-4 and J is TRBJ1-2; D call uncertain. This TCR was sampled from a man between 25 and 39 years old in good health and CMV-seropositive. DNA of the CDR3: TGTGCCAGCAGCTCTGGATATCCAGTGCGGGGCTACACCTTC. It codes for CASSSGYPVRGYTF.